What follows is one TCR beta chain and its context. Its antigen is as yet unknown. This sample was taken from a study of T cell responses to AZD1222 COVID-19 vaccine. Study-wide points: Sampling captured repertoires only after the peak T cell response. Unmutated variant regions are reportedly targeted by nearly half of spike-specific TCRs. Donors in the cohort were predominantly white British and more often female, and clonal diversity was possibly underestimated.

Produced via immunoSEQ multiplex PCR; TCRdb's table is partial and in-frame only. The sample gives about 110,000 clones, over 75% of which show up once; about 13% is in the top ten. The V end was cut by 3 bases, the J end by 3 bases, with 14 bases between. CDR1 KGHSH and CDR2 LQKENI come from the germline V gene. This CDR3 is 15 amino acids long. The TCR comes from an adult in good health. The chain has TRBV18 and TRBJ1-1, with D perhaps TRBD1 (6 bases). The sequencing here drew on peripheral blood, taken on day 0 of MenACWY control vaccination. The CDR3 nucleotides are TGTGCCAGCTCACCCCAGGGGTCCTGGTACACTGAAGCTTTCTTT. Amino acid sequence: CASSPQGSWYTEAFF. The variable domain in full, completed from reference TRBV18 and TRBJ1-1, reads NAGVMQNPRHLVRRRGQEARLRCSPMKGHSHVYWYRQLPEEGLKFMVYLQKENIIDESGMPKERFSAEFPKEGPSILRIQQVVRGDSAAYFCASSPQGSWYTEAFFGQGTRLTVV.